This T cell receptor (beta chain) was obtained from a study of radiotherapy plus CTLA-4 blockade in lung cancer. General study results and limits: After radiotherapy and ipilimumab, tumor-derived clones expanded in peripheral blood.

The table lists this clone with a count of one. The target antigen is unknown. Germline lookup yields CDR1 SGHNT and CDR2 YYREEE (reference sequence). V was pared by 4 bases and J by 5 bases, with 19 bases between. The CDR3 spans 16 residues. Assay: immunoSEQ multiplex PCR; the TCRdb copy retains only in-frame clones and omits some. The profile shows 50,000 to 85,000 clones, about 80% of them singletons. The origin of this receptor is a human donor with non-small cell lung cancer who had a partial response to radiotherapy plus ipilimumab. This specimen was peripheral blood, taken from a patient treated with radiotherapy plus ipilimumab. The chain employs TRBV5-4 and TRBJ2-1; a weak D match, TRBD2 (6 bases). CDR3 region: CASSPPRFAGNNEQFF. The DNA for the CDR3 is TGTGCCAGCAGCCCGCCCCGTTTTGCGGGAAACAATGAGCAGTTCTTC.